This T cell receptor (beta chain) was profiled in a study of early T cells in non-severe SARS-CoV-2 infection. Tagging with unique molecular identifiers was applied to individual cDNA molecules. TCRdb reanalysed the 5' RACE reads using MiXCR and keeps one entry per CDR3 protein. The table shows fewer than 85,000 distinct CDR3 sequences, with around 15% occurring only once. Germline assignment: CDR1 DFQATT and CDR2 SNEGSKA (reference sequence). The V segment lost 4 bases and the J segment 2 bases; nucleotides outside the gene matches: 9. This CDR3 comprises 16 residues. Material for sequencing was whole blood. The sequence was obtained from an adult who was a healthcare worker with PCR-confirmed SARS-CoV-2 infection or an uninfected control (not recorded which). This sequence joins TRBV20-1 and TRBJ2-5; TRBD2 matches 11 bases. As DNA, the CDR3 is TGCAGTGCTACTTATCCGGGACTAGCGGATCAAGAGACCCAGTACTTC. Translated: CSATYPGLADQETQYF.